The clone carrying this T cell receptor beta chain has a single count. V shed 8 bases, J shed 7 bases, and the junction held 13 bases outside the gene matches. This CDR3 is 16 amino acids long. Germline V gene lookup returns CDR1 SNHLY and CDR2 FYNNEI. The source of the sample is a study of blood T cell repertoires in COVID-19. Study summary: COVID-19 samples, acute and convalescent, were from the United States, Italy and Spain. Sample material is recorded as cDNA or gDNA derived from T cells, B-cell-depleted T cells, or PBMCs.

TCRdb keeps only in-frame clones here, not all; method: immunoSEQ multiplex PCR. The sample lists more than 250,000 clones, around 86% occurring once. The chain recombines TRBV2 with TRBJ2-1; 11 nucleotides line up with TRBD1. Specimen: peripheral blood. The sequence was collected from a man aged 18 to 30 with active or convalescent COVID-19. CDR3 nucleotide sequence: TGTGCCAGCGGAAGTCCCGGACAGGGGGCAGGAAATGAGCAGTTCTTC. Translating gives CASGSPGQGAGNEQFF.